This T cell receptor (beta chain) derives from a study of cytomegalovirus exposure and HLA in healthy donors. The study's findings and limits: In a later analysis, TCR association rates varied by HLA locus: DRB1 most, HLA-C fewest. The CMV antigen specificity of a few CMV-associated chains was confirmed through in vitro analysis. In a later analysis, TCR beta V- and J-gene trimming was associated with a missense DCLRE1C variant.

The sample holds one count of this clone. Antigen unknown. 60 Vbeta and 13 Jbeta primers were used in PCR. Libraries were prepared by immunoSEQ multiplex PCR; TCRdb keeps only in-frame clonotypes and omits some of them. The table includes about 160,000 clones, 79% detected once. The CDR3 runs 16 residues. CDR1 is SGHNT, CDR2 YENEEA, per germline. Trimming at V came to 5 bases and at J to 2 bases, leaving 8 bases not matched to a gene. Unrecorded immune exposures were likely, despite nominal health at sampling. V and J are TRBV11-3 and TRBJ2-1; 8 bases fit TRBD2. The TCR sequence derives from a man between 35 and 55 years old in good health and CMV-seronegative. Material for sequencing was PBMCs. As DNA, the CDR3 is TGTGCCAGCAGCGCCCCGGGAGGGCTTCCCTACAATGAGCAGTTCTTC. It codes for CASSAPGGLPYNEQFF.